The clone carrying this T cell receptor (beta chain) was seen a single time. Its antigen remains unknown. This sample stems from a study of Ad26.COV2.S vaccination and SARS-CoV-2 variants. Study-wide context: Ad26.COV2.S was injected intramuscularly once or twice, 56 days apart.

The treatment here: about 20 received Ad26.COV2.S at low or high dose, single or two shots; about five received placebo; per-sample allocation not given. Following the first vaccine or placebo injection, samples were taken on day 63. An Ad26 vector expressing Wuhan-strain SARS-CoV-2 spike constituted the vaccine. Data came from immunoSEQ multiplex PCR; TCRdb stores just in-frame clones and leaves some out. The sample records over 400,000 clones, 80% to 95% being singletons. Study-wide findings and caveats: It was reported that spike-specific CD8+ and CD4+ T cell responses were substantially broad after vaccination.

CDR3 length: 13 amino acids. Trimming left V 3 bases short and J 5 bases short, with 9 bases between. Germline CDR1 is KGHDR and CDR2 is SFDVKD. The origin of this receptor is a person aged 18 to 65 who received the Ad26.COV2.S COVID-19 vaccine or a placebo. Sample: peripheral blood, taken in a trial of Ad26.COV2.S vaccine versus placebo. The chain is built from TRBV24-1 and TRBJ2-5, with unresolved D. The CDR3 region has the DNA TGTGCCACCAGTGATGTTAGGGTTGAGACCCAGTACTTC. Encoded protein: CATSDVRVETQYF.